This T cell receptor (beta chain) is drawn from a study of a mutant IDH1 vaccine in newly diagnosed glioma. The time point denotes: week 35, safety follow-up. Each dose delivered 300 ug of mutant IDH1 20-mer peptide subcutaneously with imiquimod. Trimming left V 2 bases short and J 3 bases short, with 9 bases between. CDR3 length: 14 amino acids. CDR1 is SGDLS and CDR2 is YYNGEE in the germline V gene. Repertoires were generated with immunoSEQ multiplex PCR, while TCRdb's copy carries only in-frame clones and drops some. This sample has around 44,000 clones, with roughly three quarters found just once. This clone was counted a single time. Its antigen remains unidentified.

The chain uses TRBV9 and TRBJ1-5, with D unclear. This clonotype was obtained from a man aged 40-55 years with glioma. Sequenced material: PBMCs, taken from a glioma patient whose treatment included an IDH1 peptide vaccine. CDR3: CASSVGGFNQPQHF. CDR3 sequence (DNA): TGTGCCAGCAGCGTGGGAGGTTTCAATCAGCCCCAGCATTTT.